Presented here are 3 T cell receptor beta chains from one specimen sequenced in a study of T cells in Graves' hyperthyroidism and ophthalmopathy (dated by TCRdb to the late 2010s). The method behind the library was multiplex PCR. For sequencing, an Illumina HiSeq 2000 was employed. TCR beta CDR3 regions were amplified from RNA transcripts. The first round of RT-PCR for the TCR CDR3 was performed with the HTBI primer set and the Qiagen OneStep RT-PCR kit. TCRdb reran the public reads through fastp at Q25 and MiXCR, keeping productive beta chains. CDR3 protein sequences are deduplicated, and each keeps its most common genes and DNA. This sample comprises 500,000 to 600,000 distinct CDR3 sequences, about half of them detected only once. The ten largest clones capture more than 7.5% of the sample. Sequenced input: peripheral blood or thyroid tissue (not recorded which). The receptors were sampled from a woman younger than 35 with Graves' hyperthyroidism.

With regard to this clonotype: This may stem from a read error, because a much larger clone lies one nucleotide away. The rearrangement links TRBV9 to TRBJ1-4; weak D call: TRBD1 (6 bases). CDR1 and CDR2 (germline): SGDLS, YYNGEE. The CDR3 extends over 16 amino acids. The ends were cut back, 3 bases at V and 0 bases at J, with 12 bases in the middle. The CDR3 is CASSANSGATNEKLFF. The CDR3 DNA reads as TGTGCCAGCAGCGCGAACTCAGGGGCAACTAATGAAAAACTGTTTTTT.

This clonotype has ten or more counts. This rearrangement joins TRBV7-2 to TRBJ2-7; D gene unclear. CDR1 SGHTA and CDR2 FQGNSA come from the germline V gene. This CDR3 comprises 13 residues. V lost 5 bases and J 2 bases, leaving 10 bases between the germline ends. CDR3 in amino acids: CASSRTPTYEQYF. The DNA of the CDR3 is TGTGCCAGCAGCCGGACGCCCACCTACGAGCAGTACTTC.

This clonotype was observed many times. V usage is TRBV11-3 and J usage is TRBJ2-5; TRBD1 agrees at 9 bases. Germline V gene data show CDR1 as SGHNT and CDR2 as YENEEA. The CDR3 extends over 14 amino acids. With 0 bases clipped from V and 7 bases from J, the junction kept 3 bases outside the gene matches. In nucleotides, the CDR3 is TGTGCCAGCAGCTTAGATTCGGGACAGGGGACCCAGTACTTC. It is translated as CASSLDSGQGTQYF.